The source of this T cell receptor (beta chain) is a study of identical twins. Study-level results: Cross-sectional statistical analysis was relied on for the conclusions, without the same donors being followed.

In germline, CDR1 is SGHTA, CDR2 FQGNSA. The CDR3 length is 17 residues. On this clonotype: Antigen specificity is unknown. At one of its ends the junction is not consistent with the germline gene, which may arise from a read error.

TCRdb passed the 5' RACE reads through MiXCR, listing each CDR3 protein once. The data hold fewer than 550,000 distinct CDR3 sequences, with 13% to 15% observed a single time. The same specimen was also included in a second study, on yellow fever vaccine responses in identical twins. Per that study: The authors reported partly convergent, partly personalized vaccine responses in identical twins.

The sequence was collected from a woman in her late teens or twenties in good health. The chain combines TRBV7-2 with TRBJ2-5, with D maybe TRBD2 (7 bases). Input material: CD4+ T cells sorted from blood. CDR3 protein: CASSLGGGQGWAETQYF. Written as DNA, the CDR3 is TGTGCCAGCAGCTTAGGGGGGGGGCAGGGATGGGCAGAGACACAGTACTTC.